These 20 T cell receptor beta chains were sequenced from one sample in a study of blood T cell repertoires in COVID-19. The assay was immunoSEQ multiplex PCR, and TCRdb's table has in-frame clones only and misses some. The table has around 270,000 clones, 80% to 90% seen once. The sequencing input was PBMCs or T cells enriched from blood (not recorded which). These receptors came from a woman in her forties who had been exposed to COVID-19.

This clone appeared a single time. The gene calls are TRBV9 and TRBJ2-7; 10 nucleotides agree with TRBD1. This CDR3 is built from 14 residues. The germline V gene has CDR1 SGDLS and CDR2 YYNGEE. J gave up 2 bases and V 2 bases, and 1 base lay outside the gene matches. CDR3 bases: TGTGCCAGCAGCGTTGGGACAGGGGCCTACGAGCAGTACTTC. Its translation: CASSVGTGAYEQYF.

J is TRBJ1-1 and V is TRBV28, with D maybe TRBD1 (5 bases). Trimming removed 1 base at V and 0 bases at J, with 12 bases between. Germline-derived CDR1 and CDR2 are MDHEN and SYDVKM. This CDR3 contains 16 residues. The CDR3 DNA follows: TGTGCCAGCAGTTTATATGCGGAGGGGCTGAACACTGAAGCTTTCTTT. It translates to CASSLYAEGLNTEAFF. Using reference TRBV28 and TRBJ1-1 for the parts outside the CDR3, the full variable domain is DVKVTQSSRYLVKRTGEKVFLECVQDMDHENMFWYRQDPGLGLRLIYFSYDVKMKEKGDIPEGYSVSREKKERFSLILESASTNQTSMYLCASSLYAEGLNTEAFFGQGTRLTVV.

This clone has just a few counts. The genes are TRBV7-8 and TRBJ1-5; TRBD1 is a possible D gene (6 bases). CDR3 length: 16 amino acids. Trimming removed 5 bases from V and 8 bases from J, with 22 bases in between. The germline V gene has CDR1 SGHVS and CDR2 FQNEAQ. The CDR3 loop is CASSPILRGGMEPQHF. The CDR3 bases are TGTGCCAGCAGCCCTATTTTGAGAGGGGGTATGGAGCCCCAGCATTTT.

The chain has TRBV13 and TRBJ2-3; weak D call: TRBD2 (5 bases). The germline V gene encodes CDR1 PRHDT and CDR2 FYEKMQ (reference sequence). Trimming removed 0 bases from V and 3 bases from J, with 7 bases in between. The CDR3 is 14 amino acids. CDR3 region: CASSLGLATDTQYF. CDR3 in DNA: TGTGCCAGCAGCTTAGGCCTAGCAACAGATACGCAGTATTTT. The full variable domain, completed using reference TRBV13 and TRBJ2-3, is AAGVIQSPRHLIKEKRETATLKCYPIPRHDTVYWYQQGPGQDPQFLISFYEKMQSDKGSIPDRFSAQQFSDYHSELNMSSLELGDSALYFCASSLGLATDTQYFGPGTRLTVL.

The chain recombines TRBV7-2 with TRBJ2-3, with a possible D match to TRBD1 (5 bases). The CDR3 covers 15 residues. Germline lookup yields CDR1 SGHTA and CDR2 FQGNSA. CDR3 in amino acids: CALLEAQGNSYTQYF. DNA for the CDR3: TGTGCTCTTTTAGAGGCCCAGGGAAATTCTTATACGCAGTATTTT.

The rearrangement links TRBV19 to TRBJ1-5, with TRBD1 matching 11 bases. The ends lost 6 bases at V and 4 bases at J; junction bases unmatched: 5. Germline V gives CDR1 LNHDA, CDR2 SQIVND (reference sequence). The CDR3 contains 15 residues. DNA for the CDR3: TGTGCCAGTAGCCCGGGACAGGGGGAGAATCAGCCCCAGCATTTT. Amino acid sequence: CASSPGQGENQPQHF.

A few counts support this clone. This sequence joins TRBV6-5 and TRBJ1-3; 9 nucleotides align to TRBD1. Germline V gives CDR1 MNHEY, CDR2 SVGAGI. Losses at the gene ends were 4 bases for V and 4 bases for J; bases not matched to a gene: 5. This CDR3 has 15 residues. Here the CDR3 DNA reads TGTGCCAGCAGTTTACAGGGGGCGCGAGGAAACACCATATATTTT. It yields the protein CASSLQGARGNTIYF.

V usage is TRBV7-8 and J usage is TRBJ1-5, with TRBD1 identical over 11 bases. Trimming took 3 bases from V and 7 from J; bases not matched to a gene: 14. In germline, CDR1 is SGHVS, CDR2 FQNEAQ. CDR3 length: 18 amino acids. This chain's CDR3 is CASSFIGTGGRLGQPQHF. In DNA form, the CDR3 reads TGTGCCAGCAGCTTTATCGGGACAGGGGGACGATTGGGGCAGCCCCAGCATTTT.

The V call is TRBV3-1 (or the pseudogene TRBV3-2), the J call TRBJ1-4; 9 bases align to TRBD1. Per germline, CDR1 LGHDT and CDR2 YNNKEL (reference sequence). Unmatched junction bases numbered 1, after V lost 6 bases and J lost 2 bases. The CDR3 consists of 14 residues. CDR3 sequence reads: CASRDRGTNEKLFF. The CDR3 DNA follows: TGTGCCAGCAGGGACAGGGGCACTAATGAAAAACTGTTTTTT.

This chain connects TRBV7-8 to TRBJ2-1; 11 bases are a match to TRBD2. Germline loops: CDR1 SGHVS, CDR2 FQNEAQ. Trimming removed 6 bases from V and 6 bases from J; junction bases left unmatched: 10. The CDR3 is made up of 16 amino acids. This chain's CDR3 is CASRNIRLAGPNEQFF. CDR3 DNA sequence: TGTGCCAGCAGGAATATTCGACTAGCGGGACCCAATGAGCAGTTCTTC.

In nucleotides, the CDR3 is TGTGCCAGCAGTTTGGCACAACAGGGATTCGGGACTGAAGCTTTCTTT. Its translation is CASSLAQQGFGTEAFF. This rearrangement joins TRBV28 to TRBJ1-1, with D maybe TRBD1 (6 bases). Trimming left V 3 bases short and J 5 bases short, with 19 bases between. The CDR3 sequence is 16 residues long. CDR1 MDHEN and CDR2 SYDVKM come from the germline V gene.

The CDR3 DNA follows: TGTGCCAGCAGCCCACCGACAGATTTGTATGGCTACACCTTC. It encodes CASSPPTDLYGYTF. The chain uses TRBV5-6 and TRBJ1-2, with TRBD1 as a possible D gene (5 bases). Trimming took 4 bases from V and 5 from J, leaving 15 bases between them. CDR3 length equals 14 residues. Germline-derived CDR1 and CDR2 are SGHDT and YYEEEE.

This chain joins TRBV6-1 and TRBJ2-7; a weak D match, TRBD2 (6 bases). CDR3 length: 14 residues. V was pared by 0 bases and J by 4 bases, with 10 bases between. Germline V lookup: CDR1 MNHNS, CDR2 SASEGT. The CDR3 DNA follows: TGTGCCAGCAGTGAAGCGTTCGGGGGATACGAGCAGTACTTC. Its protein product is CASSEAFGGYEQYF.

The chain employs TRBV7-6 and TRBJ1-1; no reliable D call. The CDR3 consists of 11 residues. CDR1 is SGHVS, CDR2 FNYEAQ, per germline. Trimming took 4 bases from V and 5 from J, leaving 5 bases between them. CDR3 protein: CASSSETEAFF. For the CDR3, the DNA is TGTGCCAGCAGCTCTGAGACTGAAGCTTTCTTT.

This clone was observed a single time. Compared with germline, one end of the junction differs, possibly owing to a read error. The CDR3 DNA sequence: TGTGCCAGCATCCAAACCCCAGCGAATAACTATGGCTACACCTTC. Protein sequence: CASIQTPANNYGYTF. The V and J genes are TRBV5-1 and TRBJ1-2; D remains unclear. CDR1 and CDR2 (germline): SGHRS, YFSETQ. This CDR3 spans 15 amino acids.

The chain couples TRBV7-2 to TRBJ1-1; D might be TRBD1 (5 bases). Trimming took off 4 bases at V and 7 bases at J, with 22 bases between the two ends. The CDR3 sequence is 16 residues long. Germline V gives CDR1 SGHTA, CDR2 FQGNSA. This CDR3 is CASSSYESGSGGEAFF. The CDR3 DNA is TGTGCCAGCAGCTCCTATGAATCCGGGTCGGGGGGTGAAGCTTTCTTT.

V is TRBV4-2 and J is TRBJ2-7; 7 bases are shared with TRBD1. Germline V lookup: CDR1 LGHNA, CDR2 YNFKEQ. This CDR3 region has 15 residues. J lost 2 bases, V lost 0 bases, and 4 bases had no gene match. This CDR3 is CASSQDGTGAYEQYF. Here the CDR3 DNA reads TGTGCCAGCAGCCAAGATGGAACAGGGGCCTACGAGCAGTACTTC.

This clone was seen a handful of times. This chain's CDR3 is CASNPVWGQPQHF. CDR3 bases: TGTGCCAGCAATCCCGTATGGGGCCAGCCCCAGCATTTT. V gene TRBV6-5 combines with J gene TRBJ1-5; the D gene is possibly TRBD1 (5 bases). Germline CDR1 MNHEY, CDR2 SVGAGI. The CDR3 is 13 amino acids. Trimming removed 7 bases at V and 7 bases at J, with 14 bases between.

Only one count was recorded for this clone. This sequence joins TRBV7-8 and TRBJ1-5; D remains ambiguous. Trimming removed 4 bases from V and 2 bases from J, with 15 bases in between. The CDR3 contains 16 residues. Germline CDR1 reads SGHVS; CDR2 reads FQNEAQ. The CDR3 reads CASSSHSDTRNQPQHF. The CDR3 region has the DNA TGTGCCAGCAGCTCCCACAGTGACACCCGCAATCAGCCCCAGCATTTT.

The chain carries TRBV19 and TRBJ1-4, with D possibly being TRBD1 (5 bases). CDR3 length: 16 residues. Germline V CDR1 and CDR2: LNHDA, SQIVND (reference sequence). V lost 5 bases, J lost 0 bases, and 13 bases lay in between. CDR3: CASSLIQAATNEKLFF. The DNA for the CDR3 is TGTGCCAGTAGTCTAATACAGGCCGCAACTAATGAAAAACTGTTTTTT.